This TCR beta chain was identified during a study of blood T cell repertoires in COVID-19. This CDR3 region has 13 residues. The ends were cut back, 1 base at V and 7 bases at J, with 10 bases in the middle. Germline CDR1 reads SNHLY; CDR2 reads FYNNEI. Profiling relied on immunoSEQ multiplex PCR, and the TCRdb table lists in-frame clones only, not all of them. Here the sample spans roughly 300,000 clones, approximately 87% being singletons. Sequencing input: peripheral blood. This receptor was taken from a young woman with COVID-19, enrolled during active disease. V usage is TRBV2 and J usage is TRBJ2-5; D is unclear. CDR3 nucleotides: TGTGCCAGCAGTGAAGAGTCCGCAGGGACCCAGTACTTC. It encodes CASSEESAGTQYF.